Given below is one T cell receptor beta chain in context. This clone was counted between two and nine times. No cognate antigen has been identified for it. No base qualities exist here, and no much larger clone lies one base off it. The cohort was made up of roughly 670 healthy bone marrow donors. At the time of sampling, all cohort members were nominally healthy, though unrecorded immune exposures were likely present. The donor was CMV seronegative and was included in the group of around 320 seronegative cohort members. A peripheral blood sample was provided by each donor, and peripheral blood mononuclear cells were used for TCR beta sequencing. The Qiagen DNeasy Blood Extraction Kit was used to extract genomic DNA from the blood cell samples. The junction shows trimming of 4 bases on V and 4 bases on J, plus 13 bases between the germline ends. For CDR1 and CDR2, the germline V gene (reference sequence) lists LNHDA and SQIVND. The cysteine opens and the phenylalanine closes a CDR3 of 14 amino acids. This entry keeps only the CDR3 DNA: 42 bases, framed from base 1.

This entry comes from a study of cytomegalovirus exposure and HLA in healthy donors (dated by TCRdb to the late 2010s). Concerning the study at large: An earlier analysis of approximately 550 of the donors reported about 290 Gb of sequence data and some 100 million unique TCR beta sequences from approximately 180 million T cells. The number of typed donors differed by locus: about 620-640 for A, B, C, DRB1 and DQB1; 500 to 550 for DQA1; approximately 600 for DPA1; and some 430 for DPB1. In addition to the first cohort of around 670 subjects, a separate validation cohort of 130 or so different subjects was used. The study was designed to test whether signatures of past pathogen exposure could be identified by cataloging public T cell receptors. Among roughly 370 genotyped donors of the cohort, an average of about 240,000 unique TCR beta nucleotide sequences were sequenced per donor, approximately 20% of them non-productive. A later analysis re-examined previously published TCR beta repertoires from over 500 donors and added high-resolution HLA genotyping to investigate patterns of TCR occurrence. An early release covering roughly 600 HLA-typed donors comprised approximately 290 gigabases of sequencing data and roughly 85 million unique TCR sequences. To decide whether each TCR beta V gene segment behaved as functional or pseudogenic, an earlier analysis of over 500 of the donors relied on high-throughput TCR beta sequencing. Donor age, sex, ethnicity and CMV serostatus were collected together with the repertoire data. The study profiled the T cell repertoires of 500 to 800 subjects by immunosequencing and related them to cytomegalovirus serostatus. To predict cytomegalovirus infection status, the study combined high-throughput TCR immunosequencing, statistical association of individual TCRs with disease status, and machine learning. All discovery cohort repertoires had been generated using a single sequencing platform. Genome-wide SNP genotypes for about three fifths of the roughly 700 donors were used in a later genetic analysis, which treated that subset as a discovery cohort. Among the roughly 430 genotyped donors, approximately 76% belonged to the genetic ancestry cluster associated with self-reported Caucasian donors. Rather than drawing on any new phenotypic data, the later analysis identified candidate immune exposures from TCR beta sequences and the way those sequences occurred across donors. Because of strong linkage in the cohort, roughly five DR-DQ haplotypes were treated as single units for association and clustering. Class I and class II HLA loci were covered by the typing at four-digit resolution. Points the paper makes about the study in general: Because the 87-base-pair reads could not distinguish some IMGT-functional V segments, including TRBV6-2 and TRBV6-3, those segments were excluded. In a later analysis, the rate of TCR association differed among HLA loci, with DRB1 alleles having the most associated TCRs and HLA-C alleles having the fewest. An earlier analysis of some 560 of the donors showed that most TCR beta V segments appeared in productive rearrangements either about 87% or about 30% of the time, which broadly matched IMGT annotations. An association between a missense DCLRE1C variant and V-gene and J-gene trimming of TCR beta chains was found in a later genetic analysis and replicated in an independent cohort. It was suggested by the authors that the approach could potentially be generalized to other disease states and immunological phenotypes. For the cohort, immune exposure information was limited to CMV serostatus. Most TCR sequences were observed very rarely across donors, whereas some public TCRs were present in many individuals. When HLA alleles, especially DR and DQ, strongly co-occurred, TCR associations were difficult to assign to individual alleles. Correlated functional status among segregating V segments might reflect linkage disequilibrium, but an unknown experimental factor could not be ruled out. A further reported finding was that TCR beta sequences accurately predicted the HLA-A and HLA-B alleles for most subjects in the first cohort. In both the original and validation cohorts, the classifier was reported to diagnose cytomegalovirus status with high specificity and sensitivity. In a later analysis, several top co-occurrence clusters were reported to appear linked to parvovirus B19, influenza, CMV and Epstein-Barr virus. A cluster of highly shared sequence variants was judged likely to represent a technical artifact of the sequencing pipeline. HLA typing was unavailable for some donors at each locus, so association tests used only the typed subset. In a later analysis, some 17,000 TCR beta sequences were associated with specific HLA alleles at a false discovery rate of 0.05. Over 15 rarely observed V segments, including chromosome 9 orphons, were excluded from the earlier analysis of about 500 of the donors because counts were too low. In this cohort, only TCR beta chains were sequenced, and detectable features were limited by the absence of alpha or paired-chain data. In a later analysis, HLA-associated TCR beta chains were found to be more clonally expanded and to have lower generation probabilities than equally common non-associated chains. The study listed 150 to 200 TCR beta chains as associated with cytomegalovirus. A later analysis found that most CMV-associated TCR beta chains appeared HLA-restricted, with HLA associations seemingly driven largely by CMV exposure. The presence/absence analyses assumed that sequencing depth was roughly uniform across donors, and that assumption may not be true. Compared with the roughly 710-donor mean, donors in an Asian-associated ancestry cluster had fewer N-insertions in productive TCRs, according to a later genetic analysis. In vitro tests confirmed that a few of the cytomegalovirus-associated TCR beta chains recognize cytomegalovirus antigens.

Preparation of the library involved the immunoSEQ multiplex PCR assay. For the multiplex PCR, a mixture combining 60 forward primers for TCR Vbeta segments and 13 reverse primers for TCR Jbeta segments was used. A multiplex PCR assay on genomic DNA amplified the CDR3 region of rearranged TCR beta genes. Amplified TCR beta libraries were sequenced as 87-base-pair reads on the Illumina HiSeq System. The original methods were these. A later analysis counted some 80 million unique TCR beta chains across the 500 to 850 repertoires, and about 10 million of these chains were shared by at least two donors. Raw reads were error-corrected and collapsed into unique sequences by a nearest-neighbor algorithm in which closely related sequences were merged to remove PCR and sequencing errors. To assign V, D and J gene segments, CDR3 sequences were aligned to IMGT reference sequences. For a sequence to be retained, a match of at least six nucleotides to both a V gene segment and a J gene segment was required. Rearrangements were classified as productive when the CDR3 lacked stop codons and remained in frame with V and J, and all other rearrangements were classified as non-productive. Following IMGT convention, CDR3 was defined as the stretch from the second conserved V-encoded cysteine to the conserved J-encoded phenylalanine. The earlier analysis of some 600 of the donors excluded sequences that lacked an unambiguous match to a single V gene segment. In an earlier analysis of roughly 600 of the donors, a V segment was called functional when productive rearrangements were above 56.7%, and segregating when the standard deviation between donors exceeded 5%. To diagnose cytomegalovirus status from the catalog of TCR beta chain sequences, a statistical classification framework was built. V and J gene assignment, in a later analysis, came from comparing TCR nucleotide sequences with IMGT/GENE-DB human TR gene sequences. In a later analysis, CDR3 sequences and most-parsimonious VDJ recombination scenarios were assigned using the TCRdist pipeline. In a later analysis, each TCR beta chain was defined by its CDR3 amino acid sequence together with its V-gene family, and reads without a unique V-gene family were excluded. To address suspected cross-contamination and a sequencing artifact, a later analysis removed a few hundred highly shared, low-generation-probability nucleotide sequences. In a later analysis, a clonal expansion index for each public chain was calculated from normalized within-repertoire ranks of inferred template counts. Generation probabilities in a later analysis came from a VDJ recombination model fitted to out-of-frame rearrangements, and those results were checked against IGoR. In a later analysis, TCR-TCR, TCR-HLA and TCR-CMV co-occurrence was scored with hypergeometric tests, and a repertoire-size bias correction was applied to TCR pairs. False discovery rates were estimated in a later analysis by permuting HLA or CMV assignments 20 times. In a later analysis, co-occurring TCRs were grouped using DBSCAN, with TCRdist sequence similarity added in when clustering inside HLA-allele-positive subsets. Repertoires with fewer than 30,000 or more than 120,000 public chains, plus five repertoires with anomalous nucleotide sharing, were excluded from co-occurrence clustering. TCRdb re-hosts the immuneACCESS table, in-frame sequences only. Its copies lack some clones; in the studies checked, an unresolved V gene accounts for under half of them, and the cause for the rest is not known. The V and J calls and clone size are taken from that table; D and trimming were inferred from the DNA. The sample table lists 200,000 to 250,000 clones, more than 65% of them with a count of one. The biggest ten clones account for less than 2% of the sample.

The receptor chain draws on TRBV19 and TRBJ1-1, with a tentative D gene TRBD1 over 5 matching bases. The receptor was derived from a man aged 50 to 59 in good health and CMV-seronegative. Sequencing was carried out using PBMCs. The CDR3 region has the sequence CASSSQGRGTEAFF. The nucleotide sequence reads as follows: TGTGCCAGTAGTAGCCAGGGTAGGGGCACTGAAGCTTTCTTT.